The 10 T cell receptor beta chains in this list originate from one sample, sequenced in a study of T cell repertoires in cytomegalovirus infection. TCRdb used MiXCR to reprocess the reads, holding one entry per CDR3 protein. The top ten clones hold roughly 15% of a sample with hundreds of thousands of distinct CDR3 sequences, 25% to 35% of them seen once. No antigen is known for these receptors. This material consisted of cultured PBMCs, taken from culture after CMV antigen stimulation. The receptors originated from a human donor in good health (CMV status not recorded). Some clones in this sample may be carry-over from other donors' samples.

This clonotype was seen repeatedly, ten times or more. The chain has TRBV7-2 and TRBJ1-2; D gene unclear. Deletions cut 0 bases from V and 7 bases from J, with 15 bases between. CDR3 length equals 15 residues. Germline CDR1 and CDR2: SGHTA and FQGNSA. As DNA, the CDR3 is TGTGCCAGCAGCTTAGCGGCTCAGGCGCCATCTGGCTACACCTTC. Amino acids: CASSLAAQAPSGYTF.

V is TRBV12-5 and J is TRBJ2-7; D not resolved. The germline V gene has CDR1 LGHNT and CDR2 FRNRAP. The CDR3 has 16 amino acids. Trimming took off 5 bases at V and 2 bases at J, with 19 bases between the two ends. DNA for the CDR3: TGTGCTAGTGGTCGAACCCTAGACGGTGGGACCTACGAGCAGTACTTC. Translation: CASGRTLDGGTYEQYF.

This clonotype was detected a few times. V usage is TRBV6-1 and J usage is TRBJ2-3, with TRBD2 matching 11 bases. Germline-derived CDR1 and CDR2 are MNHNS and SASEGT. This CDR3 comprises 15 residues. V trimming: 9 bases; J trimming: 6 bases; junction bases outside the gene matches: 11. The CDR3 DNA reads as TGTGCCAGTTCGGGACTAGCGGCCAAGGGGGATACGCAGTATTTT. Encoded protein: CASSGLAAKGDTQYF.

This clonotype occurred a few times. The gene calls are TRBV7-2 and TRBJ2-3, with TRBD2 identical over 13 bases. Looked up from germline, CDR1 is SGHTA and CDR2 is FQGNSA. CDR3 length: 19 amino acids. V lost 5 bases to trimming and J lost 0 bases; unmatched junction nucleotides: 11. The DNA of the CDR3 is TGTGCCAGCAGCATCGGAACTAGCGGGAGGGCCCCTAGCACAGATACGCAGTATTTT. This codes for CASSIGTSGRAPSTDTQYF.

This clonotype appeared a few times. The rearrangement joins TRBV5-1 to TRBJ2-5; 10 nucleotides agree with TRBD2. J gave up 4 bases and V 0 bases, and 3 bases lay outside the gene matches. CDR3 size: 15 residues. Germline CDR1 and CDR2: SGHRS and YFSETQ. The CDR3 spells CASSLASGSAETQYF. The CDR3 DNA reads as TGCGCCAGCAGCTTGGCTAGCGGGAGTGCAGAGACCCAGTACTTC. Complete variable domain (other parts from reference TRBV5-1 and TRBJ2-5): KAGVTQTPRYLIKTRGQQVTLSCSPISGHRSVSWYQQTPGQGLQFLFEYFSETQRNKGNFPGRFSGRQFSNSRSEMNVSTLELGDSALYLCASSLASGSAETQYFGPGTRLLVL.

The V and J genes are TRBV5-6 and TRBJ2-4; maybe TRBD1 (6 bases). The CDR3 has 18 amino acids. Germline V gene sequence: CDR1 SGHDT, CDR2 YYEEEE. V lost 5 bases, J lost 0 bases, and 21 bases lay in between. CDR3 loop: CASSWGNRAFLAKNIQYF. CDR3 in DNA: TGTGCCAGCAGTTGGGGAAACAGGGCCTTTCTAGCCAAAAACATTCAGTACTTC.

This clonotype showed up just a few times. The rearrangement uses TRBV7-2 and TRBJ1-2; 7 bases map to TRBD1. CDR3 length: 15 residues. CDR1 SGHTA and CDR2 FQGNSA come from the germline V gene. The junction had 14 bases not matched to a gene; V was cut back by 5 bases and J by 8 bases. CDR3 sequence reads: CASSTRQGVLRGYTF. The CDR3 coding sequence is TGTGCCAGCAGCACCCGACAGGGAGTGTTGCGAGGCTACACCTTC.

A few counts support this clonotype. The chain couples TRBV7-6 to TRBJ2-1, with D uncertain. The CDR3 length is 16 residues. Per germline, CDR1 SGHVS and CDR2 FNYEAQ. V lost 0 bases, J lost 7 bases, and 16 bases lay in between. In DNA, the CDR3 is TGTGCCAGCAGCTTAGCGTCGGCCCGGTTTAAGAATGAGCAGTTCTTC. This gives the protein CASSLASARFKNEQFF.

This clonotype was seen more than once but under ten times. The V and J genes are TRBV6-1 and TRBJ2-7, with TRBD1 matching over 7 bases. CDR1 MNHNS and CDR2 SASEGT come from the germline V gene. CDR3 length: 15 amino acids. V lost 0 bases to trimming and J lost 2 bases; unmatched junction nucleotides: 4. The CDR3 DNA reads TGTGCCAGCAGTGAAGCGGCGCAGGGGGCCTACGAGCAGTACTTC. Its protein is CASSEAAQGAYEQYF.

The chain uses TRBV6-2 or TRBV6-3 and TRBJ2-1, with 13 bases fitting TRBD2. CDR3 size: 15 residues. Trimming cost V 6 bases and J 11 bases; bases outside gene matches: 10. CDR1 is MNHEY and CDR2 is SVGEGT in the germline V gene. The CDR3 bases are TGTGCCAGCAGGCAAACTAGCGGGAGGGCCTATAAGCAGTTCTTC. This encodes CASRQTSGRAYKQFF.